This paragraph reports one T cell receptor (beta chain). Its target antigen remains unknown. One base away there is no much larger clone; base qualities are not given. These data are taken from a study of blood T cell repertoires in COVID-19 (TCRdb year 2020). Broadly, across the study: Samples covering the acute and convalescent phases of COVID-19 were provided by collaborators in the United States, Italy and Spain. The prospective study material was composed of cDNA or gDNA derived from T cells, B-cell-depleted T cells, or PBMCs. Deeply sampled blood TCRbeta repertoires from subjects exposed to, actively infected with, or recovered from COVID-19 were included in the dataset. A freely available public database, intended as a resource for researchers studying the immune response to SARS-CoV-2, is where the repertoires were released. The samples were drawn from two sources: the first 160 participants of the ongoing ImmuneRACE study, and approximately 1,300 subjects contributed by 6 global collaborators. Nearly every sample came with metadata listing a de-identified subject ID, COVID-19 status, age in years and sex. HLA class I and class II types, where available, came from metadata supplied by the sample provider rather than from assay-based typing.

Here V drops 6 bases and J drops 7 bases, and the junction holds 11 bases not matched to any gene. From a lookup of the germline V gene, CDR1 and CDR2 are MNHEY and SVGAGI. Measured from the cysteine to the phenylalanine, the CDR3 is 15 residues long. This entry keeps only the CDR3 DNA: 45 bases, framed from base 1. In Seattle, one collaborating source enrolled patients while the infection was active and tracked those patients longitudinally over the course of disease. Collaborating institutions collected whole blood in K2EDTA tubes following their own protocols. For TCRbeta analysis, collaborators shipped samples as frozen whole blood, isolated PBMCs, or DNA extracted from either of those sample types. The immunoSEQ Assay, a bias-controlled multiplex PCR, was used to amplify TCRbeta CDR3 regions from genomic DNA. The original methods were these. Within the assay, amplification of reference gene primers was used to estimate how many nucleated cells each sample contained. Sequence reads were collapsed and filtered to measure the absolute abundance of every unique TCRbeta CDR3 rearrangement. For each sample, productive Simpson clonality was calculated by taking the square root of Simpson's diversity index across productive rearrangements. This is the immuneACCESS table as TCRdb keeps it, with only in-frame sequences that have V and J called. A part of the clones is gone; compared with another copy, unresolved V genes explain less than half, and the rest is unexplained. D and trimming come from the DNA, and the V and J calls and clone size come from that table. The sample data list a few hundred thousand clones, and roughly 90% of these were observed just once. The ten largest clones take up 2.1% of the sample.

Overall results and qualifications from the work: The quantity of clinical and demographic metadata differed by source and by participant and was supplied without curation.

Sequenced input: peripheral blood. The sequence is built from TRBV6-5 and TRBJ1-4; 7 central nucleotides agree with TRBD1. The source of this sequence is a woman aged 55-70 years with COVID-19, enrolled during active disease. The DNA reads TGTGCCAGCAGGGAGGGGGCCTCGGGAATTGAAAAACTGTTTTTT. Translated, this gives CASREGASGIEKLFF.